Reported below is one TCR beta chain. In this sample, this clonotype turned up a few times. What antigen it recognizes has not been identified. No per-base quality is available; no much larger clone lies one base away. This entry is derived from a study of blood T cells in healthy people across ages (dated by TCRdb to between 2015 and 2017). For the wider study: In model experiments, template switching captured roughly one uniquely barcoded TCR beta cDNA molecule for every two T cells. To avoid experimental bias, donors of different ages were distributed randomly across sequencing lanes. For two donors (one aged 18 to 29 and one aged 80 or older), the study analyzed two additional independent replicas of 1 million unique cDNA reads from the same blood draw. Using deep sequencing normalized with unique cDNA molecular identifiers, the study measured how TCR beta repertoire diversity changes with age. Donors were grouped into four age groups: young (average approximately 16 years), middle-aged (about 40), aged (approximately 58) and long-lived (around 80). The full study reports these points: As age increased, observed TCR beta diversity per million T cells dropped in a roughly linear way, and a significant reduction was already evident by age about 40. Because profiling used bulk unsorted PBMCs, naive and antigen-experienced compartments could not be compared conclusively. There was a strong correlation between observed TCR beta diversity and the percentage of naive T cells measured by flow cytometry. Total diversity estimates from one million sequenced T cells were considered lower bounds and underestimates. Compared with the aged group, the long-lived group had more naive CD4+ T cells, fewer expanded clones and increased TCR diversity, suggesting age selection. Because donor CMV infection status was unknown, age-related changes in expanded clonotypes were potentially confounded.

Systemically healthy Caucasian individuals from Russia, 39 in total and aged roughly 6 to 95 years, were included as donors. Each donor gave approximately 9.3 milliliters of peripheral blood, collected into EDTA-treated Vacutainer tubes. Ficoll-Paque density-gradient centrifugation was used to isolate PBMCs, with at least 6.5 million obtained per sample. Trizol reagent was used to extract total RNA from PBMCs, with at least 6 micrograms per sample. Naive CD45RAhigh/CD27high T cell percentages were measured by flow cytometry on a PBMC aliquot from every donor. Receptor libraries were prepared by 5' RACE. Data came from an Illumina HiSeq 2500. A second roughly 6 to 12 cycle PCR used a sample-barcoded 5' primer and a J-beta primer mix. A unique molecular identifier was introduced onto each TCR beta cDNA molecule by a template-switch 5' adaptor carrying 12 random nucleotides. Each sample yielded at least 2.5 million CDR3-containing paired-end reads. First-strand cDNA was synthesized from all RNA with the Mint cDNA synthesis kit, primed by a TRBC-specific oligonucleotide. After uracil-DNA glycosylase treatment, a first 18-cycle PCR used universal primers M1SS and BC2_uni_R on all cDNA. The published analysis was carried out like this. For normalization, 1 million high-quality reads were randomly selected from each sample, with every read carrying a distinct molecular identifier. Instead of being binned into consensus sequences, reads that shared molecular identifiers were thrown out. MiTCR, with a Q25 quality threshold and the strictest error-elimination algorithm, was used for CDR3 identification, clonotype clustering and error correction. Lower-bound total TCR beta diversity was estimated with a nonparametric unseen species model using Euler transformation. Clones were called with MiXCR by TCRdb after fastp trimmed the public reads at Q25, and only in-frame beta chains were retained. A single entry per CDR3 protein holds the most common genes and DNA from its merged rows. For this entry, the V and J calls and clone size follow TCRdb and not the study's own pipeline. Across this sample there are 850,000 or so distinct CDR3 sequences, with under 35% seen only once. The ten largest clones take up about 18% of the sample.

The CDR3 runs 16 residues from the cysteine to the phenylalanine. Here the CDR3 DNA is all that survives: 48 bases in frame from base 1. The germline V and J ends show losses of 4 bases and 2 bases respectively, and no gene match explains 6 bases of the junction. The germline V gene specifies MRHNA as CDR1 and SNTAGT as CDR2. The source of this sequence is an elderly woman in good health. Material for sequencing was blood. Recombination linked TRBV6-4 to TRBJ2-1, with TRBD1 identical over 9 junction bases. The CDR3: CASSADRGKAYNEQFF. The sequence in DNA is TGTGCCAGCAGTGCAGACAGGGGGAAGGCCTACAATGAGCAGTTCTTC.